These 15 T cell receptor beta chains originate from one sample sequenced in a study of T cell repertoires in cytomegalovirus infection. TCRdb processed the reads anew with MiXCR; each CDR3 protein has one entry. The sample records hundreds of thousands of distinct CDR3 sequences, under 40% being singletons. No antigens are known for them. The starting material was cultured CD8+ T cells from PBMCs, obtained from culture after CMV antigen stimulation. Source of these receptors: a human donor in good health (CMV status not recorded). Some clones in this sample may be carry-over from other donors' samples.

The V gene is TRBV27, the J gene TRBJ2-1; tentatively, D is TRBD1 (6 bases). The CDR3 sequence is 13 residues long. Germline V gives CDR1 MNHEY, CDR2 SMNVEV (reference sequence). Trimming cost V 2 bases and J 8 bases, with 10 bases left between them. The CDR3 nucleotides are TGTGCCAGCAGTTTAAACAGGGCCCATGAGCAGTTCTTC. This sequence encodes CASSLNRAHEQFF.

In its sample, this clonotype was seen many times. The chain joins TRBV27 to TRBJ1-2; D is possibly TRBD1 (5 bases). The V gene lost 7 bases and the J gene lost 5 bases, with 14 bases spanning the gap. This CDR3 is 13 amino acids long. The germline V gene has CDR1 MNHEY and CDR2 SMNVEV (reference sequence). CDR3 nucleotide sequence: TGTGCCAGCACTAAAGGGGCCGGGTATGGCTACACCTTC. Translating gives CASTKGAGYGYTF.

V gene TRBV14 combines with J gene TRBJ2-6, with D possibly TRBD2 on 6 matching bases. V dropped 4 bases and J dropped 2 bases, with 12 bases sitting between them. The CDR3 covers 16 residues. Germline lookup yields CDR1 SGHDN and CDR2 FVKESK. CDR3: CASSPHREPGANVLTF. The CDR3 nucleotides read TGTGCCAGCAGCCCGCACCGGGAGCCTGGGGCCAACGTCCTGACTTTC.

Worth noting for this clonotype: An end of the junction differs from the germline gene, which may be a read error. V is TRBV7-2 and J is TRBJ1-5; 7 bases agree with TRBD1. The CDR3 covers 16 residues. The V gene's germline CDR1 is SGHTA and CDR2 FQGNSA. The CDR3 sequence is CVSSPTDRASNQPQHF. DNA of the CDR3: TGTGTCAGCAGCCCAACCGACAGGGCTAGCAATCAGCCCCAGCATTTT.

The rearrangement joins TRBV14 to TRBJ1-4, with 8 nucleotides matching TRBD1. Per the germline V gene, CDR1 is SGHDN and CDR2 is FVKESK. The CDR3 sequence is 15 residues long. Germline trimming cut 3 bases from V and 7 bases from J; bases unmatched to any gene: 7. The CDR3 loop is CASSQFGTGVEKLFF. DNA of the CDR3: TGTGCCAGCAGCCAGTTCGGGACAGGTGTTGAAAAACTGTTTTTT.

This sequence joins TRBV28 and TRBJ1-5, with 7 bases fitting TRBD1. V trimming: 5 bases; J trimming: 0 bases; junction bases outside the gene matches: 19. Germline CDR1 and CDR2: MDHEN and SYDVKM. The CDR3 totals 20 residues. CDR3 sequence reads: CASSIGQAALYGYSNQPQHF. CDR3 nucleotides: TGTGCCAGCAGTATCGGACAGGCCGCGTTGTACGGATATAGCAATCAGCCCCAGCATTTT. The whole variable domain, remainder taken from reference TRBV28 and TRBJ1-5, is DVKVTQSSRYLVKRTGEKVFLECVQDMDHENMFWYRQDPGLGLRLIYFSYDVKMKEKGDIPEGYSVSREKKERFSLILESASTNQTSMYLCASSIGQAALYGYSNQPQHFGDGTRLSIL.

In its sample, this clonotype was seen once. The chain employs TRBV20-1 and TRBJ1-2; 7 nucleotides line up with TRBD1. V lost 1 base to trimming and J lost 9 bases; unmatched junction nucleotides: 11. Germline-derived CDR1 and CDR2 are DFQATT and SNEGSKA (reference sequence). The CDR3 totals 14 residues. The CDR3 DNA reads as TGCAGTGCTAGAGGGACAGGACCCAACCATAGCTACACCTTC. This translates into CSARGTGPNHSYTF.

The CDR3 bases are TGCGCCAGCAGTCAATCCAGACCGGGACAGTCCCAAGAGACCCAGTACTTC. It is translated as CASSQSRPGQSQETQYF. This chain connects TRBV23-1 to TRBJ2-5; 7 positions agree with TRBD1. Being an ORF, TRBV23-1 has a function that is uncertain. CDR3 length equals 17 residues. V was pared by 0 bases and J by 1 base, with 8 bases of the junction left unmatched.

CDR3 in amino acids: CAGSLGLGYEQYV. The CDR3 DNA is TGTGCCGGCAGTTTAGGTCTCGGATACGAGCAGTACGTC. V is TRBV27 and J is TRBJ2-7; the D is unclear. Germline loops: CDR1 MNHEY, CDR2 SMNVEV (reference sequence). The CDR3 has 13 amino acids.

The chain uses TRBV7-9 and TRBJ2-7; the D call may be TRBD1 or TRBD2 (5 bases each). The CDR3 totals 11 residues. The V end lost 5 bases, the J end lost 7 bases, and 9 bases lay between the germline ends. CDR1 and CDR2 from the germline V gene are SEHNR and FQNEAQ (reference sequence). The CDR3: CASSPREEQYF. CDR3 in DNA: TGTGCCAGCAGCCCCAGGGAGGAGCAGTACTTC.

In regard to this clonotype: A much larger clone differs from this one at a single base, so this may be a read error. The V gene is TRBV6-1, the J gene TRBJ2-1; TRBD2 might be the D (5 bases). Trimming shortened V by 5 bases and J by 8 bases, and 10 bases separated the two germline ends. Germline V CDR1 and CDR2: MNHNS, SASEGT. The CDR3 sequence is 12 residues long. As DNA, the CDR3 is TGTGCCAGCAGTTCTAGCCGGGATGAGCAGTTCTTC. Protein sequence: CASSSSRDEQFF.

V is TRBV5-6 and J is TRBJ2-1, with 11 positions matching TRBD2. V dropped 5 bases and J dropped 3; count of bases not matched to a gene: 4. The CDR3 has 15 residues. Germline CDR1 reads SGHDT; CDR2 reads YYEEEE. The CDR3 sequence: CASRQGTSGYNEQFF. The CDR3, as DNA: TGTGCCAGCAGACAAGGGACTAGCGGCTACAATGAGCAGTTCTTC.

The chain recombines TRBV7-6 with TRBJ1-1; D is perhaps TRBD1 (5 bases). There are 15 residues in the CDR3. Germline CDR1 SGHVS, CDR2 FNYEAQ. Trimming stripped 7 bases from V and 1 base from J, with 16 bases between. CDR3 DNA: TGTGCCAGCACCTCCCTTTGGGGACCGAACACTGAAGCTTTCTTT. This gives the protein CASTSLWGPNTEAFF.

The CDR3: CATSNRADTQYF. The CDR3 DNA is TGTGCCACCAGCAACCGAGCAGATACGCAGTATTTT. V gene TRBV15 combines with J gene TRBJ2-3; no reliable D call. This CDR3 is 12 amino acids long. Germline V lookup: CDR1 LNHNV, CDR2 YYDKDF (reference sequence). Trimming removed 4 bases at V and 4 bases at J, with 6 bases between.

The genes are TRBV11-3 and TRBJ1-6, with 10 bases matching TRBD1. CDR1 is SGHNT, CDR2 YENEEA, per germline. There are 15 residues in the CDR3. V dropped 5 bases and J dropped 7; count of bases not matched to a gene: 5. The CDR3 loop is CASSLKTGGNSPLHF. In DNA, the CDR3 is TGTGCCAGCAGCCTTAAGACAGGGGGCAATTCACCCCTCCACTTT. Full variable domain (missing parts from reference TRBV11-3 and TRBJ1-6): EAGVVQSPRYKIIEKKQPVAFWCNPISGHNTLYWYLQNLGQGPELLIRYENEEAVDDSQLPKDRFSAERLKGVDSTLKIQPAELGDSAVYLCASSLKTGGNSPLHFGNGTRLTVT.